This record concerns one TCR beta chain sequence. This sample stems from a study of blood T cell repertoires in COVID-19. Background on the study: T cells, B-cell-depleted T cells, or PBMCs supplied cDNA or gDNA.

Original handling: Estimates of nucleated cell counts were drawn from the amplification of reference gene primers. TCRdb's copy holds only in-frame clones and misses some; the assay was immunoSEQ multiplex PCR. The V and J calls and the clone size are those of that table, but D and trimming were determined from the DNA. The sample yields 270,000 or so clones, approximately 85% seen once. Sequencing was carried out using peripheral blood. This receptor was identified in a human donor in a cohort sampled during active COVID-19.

DNA for the CDR3: TGTGCCAGCAGCCCAGACCGGGACAGACTCTCTGGCTACACCTTC. Translated: CASSPDRDRLSGYTF. The chain links TRBV7-2 to TRBJ1-2; 7 nucleotides align to TRBD1. Germline V gene lookup returns CDR1 SGHTA and CDR2 FQGNSA. J gave up 7 bases and V 5 bases, and 13 bases lay outside the gene matches. This CDR3 contains 15 residues.